The next 5 T cell receptor beta chains were all read from a single sample in a study of T cell changes during pregnancy in multiple sclerosis (dated by TCRdb to the late 2010s). Receptor libraries were prepared by the immunoSEQ multiplex PCR assay. The immuneACCESS repertoire file appears here via TCRdb, limited to in-frame rearrangements. These files lack a portion of the clones; in checked studies, under half of the deficit traces to unresolved V genes, and the cause of the others is not known. Present in this sample are about 100,000 clones, over 85% of which were seen just once. Around 1.2% of the sample belongs to the ten largest clones. This sample comprised peripheral blood, obtained in the second trimester of pregnancy. The receptors stem from a female donor with multiple sclerosis, enrolled in a pregnancy study.

This chain links TRBV7-2 with TRBJ2-7; D may be TRBD1 (6 bases). The CDR3 extends over 14 amino acids. V lost 1 base to trimming and J lost 3 bases, with 10 bases between them. Germline lookup yields CDR1 SGHTA and CDR2 FQGNSA. The CDR3: CASSLDVRGYEQYF. CDR3 DNA: TGTGCCAGCAGCTTAGACGTCAGGGGCTACGAGCAGTACTTC.

This clone was detected only once. The chain links TRBV7-3 to TRBJ2-1; 8 positions agree with TRBD1. Germline lookup yields CDR1 SGHTA and CDR2 FQGTGA. This CDR3 spans 16 amino acids. The V segment lost 5 bases and the J segment 5 bases; nucleotides outside the gene matches: 11. The CDR3 spells CASSTYPGQVDNEQFF. CDR3 DNA sequence: TGTGCCAGCAGCACCTACCCGGGACAGGTTGACAATGAGCAGTTCTTC. The full variable domain, in which reference TRBV7-3 and TRBJ2-1 provide the parts outside the CDR3, is GAGVSQTPSNKVTEKGKYVELRCDPISGHTALYWYRQSLGQGPEFLIYFQGTGAADDSGLPNDRFFAVRPEGSVSTLKIQRTERGDSAVYLCASSTYPGQVDNEQFFGPGTRLTVL.

The chain couples TRBV6-1 to TRBJ1-5, with D maybe TRBD1 (5 bases). The CDR3 is made up of 15 amino acids. Trimming removed 1 base at V and 4 bases at J, with 11 bases between. In germline, CDR1 is MNHNS, CDR2 SASEGT. CDR3 in DNA: TGTGCCAGCAGTGAAGTAGGGGCCAGAAATCAGCCCCAGCATTTT. Its translation is CASSEVGARNQPQHF.

This clone was seen only once. The V call is TRBV10-2, the J call TRBJ2-1; TRBD2 agrees at 15 bases. This CDR3 spans 18 amino acids. V lost 10 bases to trimming and J lost 4 bases; unmatched junction nucleotides: 14. Germline CDR1 and CDR2: WSHSY and SAAADI. The CDR3 loop reads CATWGGRTSGRVYNEQFF. DNA for the CDR3: TGCGCCACCTGGGGGGGGAGGACTAGCGGGAGGGTGTACAATGAGCAGTTCTTC.

The chain joins TRBV6-6 to TRBJ1-1; tentative D call: TRBD1 (5 bases). Trimming pared 2 bases from V and 4 bases from J, leaving 8 bases between. Germline CDR1 is MNHNY and CDR2 is SVGAGI (reference sequence). The CDR3 runs to 13 residues. The CDR3 region has the DNA TGTGCCAGCAGTTACGGGGGGAGCACTGAAGCTTTCTTT. Amino acid sequence: CASSYGGSTEAFF.